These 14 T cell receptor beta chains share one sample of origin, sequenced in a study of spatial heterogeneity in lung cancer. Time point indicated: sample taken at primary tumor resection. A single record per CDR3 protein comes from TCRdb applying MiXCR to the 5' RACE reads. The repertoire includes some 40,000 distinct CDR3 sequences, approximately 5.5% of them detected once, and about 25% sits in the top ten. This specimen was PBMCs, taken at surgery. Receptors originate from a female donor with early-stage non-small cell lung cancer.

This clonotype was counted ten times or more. The CDR3 DNA follows: TGTGCCAGCAGCTTGAAGACGACAGGGCCCTACCAAGAGACCCAGTACTTC. This codes for CASSLKTTGPYQETQYF. V and J are TRBV5-8 and TRBJ2-5, with 7 bases matching TRBD1. Germline V gene lookup returns CDR1 SGHTS and CDR2 YDEGEE. V shed 1 base and J 0 bases; nucleotides not matched to a gene: 9. The CDR3 extends over 17 amino acids. The complete variable domain, with remaining parts taken from reference TRBV5-8 and TRBJ2-5, reads EAGVTQSPTHLIKTRGQQATLRCSPISGHTSVYWYQQALGLGLQFLLWYDEGEERNRGNFPPRFSGRQFPNYSSELNVNALELEDSALYLCASSLKTTGPYQETQYFGPGTRLLVL.

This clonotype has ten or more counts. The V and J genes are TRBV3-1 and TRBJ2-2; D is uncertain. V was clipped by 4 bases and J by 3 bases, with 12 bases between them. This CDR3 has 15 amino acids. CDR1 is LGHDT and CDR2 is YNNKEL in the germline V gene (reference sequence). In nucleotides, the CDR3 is TGTGCCAGCAGCCTATATTTGGGTGACACCGGGGAGCTGTTTTTT. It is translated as CASSLYLGDTGELFF.

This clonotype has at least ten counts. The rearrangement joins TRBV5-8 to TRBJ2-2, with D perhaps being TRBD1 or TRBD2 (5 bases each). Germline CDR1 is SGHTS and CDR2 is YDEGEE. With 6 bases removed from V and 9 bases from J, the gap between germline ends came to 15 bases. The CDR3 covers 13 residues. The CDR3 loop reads CASTGTSRRELFF. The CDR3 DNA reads TGTGCCAGCACCGGGACCTCCCGCCGGGAGCTGTTTTTT.

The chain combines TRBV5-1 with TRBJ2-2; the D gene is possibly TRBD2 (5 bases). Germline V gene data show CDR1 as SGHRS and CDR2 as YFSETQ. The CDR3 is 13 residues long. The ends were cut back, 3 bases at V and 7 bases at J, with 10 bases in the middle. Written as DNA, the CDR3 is TGCGCCAGCAGCTCAGACGGGAACGGGGAGCTGTTTTTT. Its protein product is CASSSDGNGELFF.

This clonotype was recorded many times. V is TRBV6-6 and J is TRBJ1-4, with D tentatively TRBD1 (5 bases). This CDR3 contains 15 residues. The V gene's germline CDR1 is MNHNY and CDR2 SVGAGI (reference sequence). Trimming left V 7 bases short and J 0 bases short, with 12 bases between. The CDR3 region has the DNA TGTGCCAGCAAGGACACGCCTACAACTAATGAAAAACTGTTTTTT. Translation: CASKDTPTTNEKLFF.

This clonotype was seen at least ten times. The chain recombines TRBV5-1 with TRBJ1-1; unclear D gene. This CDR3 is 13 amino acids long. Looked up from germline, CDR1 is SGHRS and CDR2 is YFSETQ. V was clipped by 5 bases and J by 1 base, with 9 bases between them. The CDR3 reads CASRETPNTEAFF. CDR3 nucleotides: TGCGCCAGCAGGGAAACACCGAACACTGAAGCTTTCTTT.

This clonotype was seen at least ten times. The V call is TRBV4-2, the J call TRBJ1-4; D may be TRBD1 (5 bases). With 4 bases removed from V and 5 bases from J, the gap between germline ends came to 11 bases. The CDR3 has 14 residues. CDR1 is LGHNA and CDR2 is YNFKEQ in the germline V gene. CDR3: CASSPGTVNEKLFF. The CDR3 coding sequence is TGTGCCAGCAGCCCCGGGACGGTCAATGAAAAACTGTTTTTT.

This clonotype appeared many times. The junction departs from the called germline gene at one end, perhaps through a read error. CDR3 amino acids: CASSDSLGEQYF. In nucleotides, the CDR3 is TGTGCCAGCAGTGACTCCCTGGGGGAGCAGTACTTC. The V call is TRBV6-6, the J call TRBJ2-7; D unclear. Germline CDR1 reads MNHNY; CDR2 reads SVGAGI (reference sequence). CDR3 length equals 12 residues.

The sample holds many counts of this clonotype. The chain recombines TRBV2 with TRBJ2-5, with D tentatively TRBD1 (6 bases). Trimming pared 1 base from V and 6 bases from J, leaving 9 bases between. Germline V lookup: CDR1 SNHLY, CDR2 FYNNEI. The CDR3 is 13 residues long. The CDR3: CASSEGGPKTQYF. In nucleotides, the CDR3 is TGTGCCAGCAGTGAAGGGGGGCCCAAGACCCAGTACTTC.

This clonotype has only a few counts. The CDR3 region is CASSQDVTGGTEAFF. In DNA form, the CDR3 reads TGTGCCAGCAGCCAAGATGTAACAGGGGGGACTGAAGCTTTCTTT. The V call is TRBV4-2, the J call TRBJ1-1; TRBD1 matches 8 bases. V lost 0 bases to trimming and J lost 5 bases; unmatched junction nucleotides: 5. The length of the CDR3 is 15 residues. Germline CDR1 and CDR2: LGHNA and YNFKEQ.

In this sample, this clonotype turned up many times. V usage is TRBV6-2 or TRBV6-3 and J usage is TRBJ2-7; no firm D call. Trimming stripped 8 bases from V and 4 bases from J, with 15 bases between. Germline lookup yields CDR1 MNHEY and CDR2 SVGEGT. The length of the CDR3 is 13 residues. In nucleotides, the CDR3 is TGTGCCAGCGCTCCACAGTTGTGGTACGAGCAGTACTTC. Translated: CASAPQLWYEQYF.

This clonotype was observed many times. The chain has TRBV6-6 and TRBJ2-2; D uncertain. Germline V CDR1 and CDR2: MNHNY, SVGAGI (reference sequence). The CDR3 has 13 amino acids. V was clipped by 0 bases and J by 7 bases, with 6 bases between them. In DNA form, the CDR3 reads TGTGCCAGCAGTTACTCCGCCGGCGGGGAGCTGTTTTTT. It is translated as CASSYSAGGELFF.

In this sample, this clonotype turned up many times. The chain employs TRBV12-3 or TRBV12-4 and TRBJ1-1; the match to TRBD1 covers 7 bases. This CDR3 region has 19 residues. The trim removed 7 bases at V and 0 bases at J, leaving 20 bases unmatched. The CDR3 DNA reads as TGTGCCAGCAATTCTCGTAGGAGGGGGCTTTTCATGATGAACACTGAAGCTTTCTTT. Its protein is CASNSRRRGLFMMNTEAFF.

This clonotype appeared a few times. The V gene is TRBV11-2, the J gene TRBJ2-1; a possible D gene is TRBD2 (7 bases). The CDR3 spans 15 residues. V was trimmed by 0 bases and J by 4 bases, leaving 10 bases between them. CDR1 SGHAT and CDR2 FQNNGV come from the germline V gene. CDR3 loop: CASSLDGGQYNEQFF. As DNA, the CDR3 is TGTGCCAGCAGCTTAGACGGGGGGCAGTACAATGAGCAGTTCTTC.